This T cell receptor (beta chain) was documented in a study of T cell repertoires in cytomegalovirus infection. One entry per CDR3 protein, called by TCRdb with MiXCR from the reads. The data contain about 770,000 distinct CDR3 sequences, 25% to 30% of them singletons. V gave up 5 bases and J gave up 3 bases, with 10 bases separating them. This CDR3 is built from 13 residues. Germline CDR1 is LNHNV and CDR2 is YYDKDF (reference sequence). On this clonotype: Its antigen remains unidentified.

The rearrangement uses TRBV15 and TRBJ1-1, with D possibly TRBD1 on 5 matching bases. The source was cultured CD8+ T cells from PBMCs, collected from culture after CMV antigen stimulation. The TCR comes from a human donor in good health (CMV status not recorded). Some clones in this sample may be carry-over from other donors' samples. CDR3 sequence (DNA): TGTGCCACCAGCGTTAGGGGCTACACTGAAGCTTTCTTT. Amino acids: CATSVRGYTEAFF.